This T cell receptor (beta chain) appears in the sequencing data of a study of blood T cell repertoires in COVID-19. The method was immunoSEQ multiplex PCR; TCRdb's version includes in-frame clones alone and lacks a portion of them. This sample yields about 240,000 clones, of which about 80% are seen a single time; around 3.4% belongs to the top ten. Deletions cut 4 bases from V and 5 bases from J, with 14 bases between. This CDR3 has 15 amino acids. Per germline, CDR1 SEHNR and CDR2 FQNEAQ (reference sequence). This chain joins TRBV7-9 and TRBJ1-4; D gene unclear. What was sequenced was peripheral blood. This receptor was obtained from a woman aged 80 or older with acute or convalescent COVID-19. The chain's CDR3 is CASSSKGGLNEKLFF. The DNA of the CDR3 is TGTGCCAGCAGCTCCAAGGGAGGGTTAAATGAAAAACTGTTTTTT. Variable domain in full (rest from reference TRBV7-9 and TRBJ1-4): DTGVSQNPRHKITKRGQNVTFRCDPISEHNRLYWYRQTLGQGPEFLTYFQNEAQLEKSRLLSDRFSAERPKGSFSTLEIQRTEQGDSAMYLCASSSKGGLNEKLFFGSGTQLSVL.